These 30 T cell receptor beta chains originate from one sample sequenced in a study of chemoradiotherapy in HPV16-positive cancers. Profiling relied on immunoSEQ multiplex PCR, and the TCRdb table lists in-frame clones only, not all of them. The sample carries about 12,000 clones, less than 80% recorded once. Sampling was done from a patient who underwent chemoradiotherapy. The receptors were sampled from a human donor with HPV-associated anogenital cancer.

The chain uses TRBV6-6 and TRBJ2-7; TRBD1 matches 7 bases. The CDR3 loop spans 13 amino acids. The germline gives CDR1 MNHNY, CDR2 SVGAGI (reference sequence). Trimming at V came to 4 bases and at J to 6 bases, leaving 6 bases not matched to a gene. For the CDR3, the DNA is TGTGCCAGCAGTTCGATCAGGGGGTCCGAGCAGTACTTC. Translating gives CASSSIRGSEQYF.

This clone was picked up a small number of times. J is TRBJ2-5 and V is TRBV27; possibly TRBD1 for D (6 bases). CDR1 MNHEY and CDR2 SMNVEV come from the germline V gene (reference sequence). The CDR3 is 15 amino acids. V was clipped by 6 bases and J by 7 bases, with 21 bases between them. CDR3 protein: CASRGQGNAPGTQYF. The DNA of the CDR3 is TGTGCCAGCAGGGGTCAGGGGAACGCCCCTGGGACCCAGTACTTC.

The rearrangement links TRBV11-1 to TRBJ2-7; D is perhaps TRBD1 (5 bases). Germline V gives CDR1 SGHAT, CDR2 FQDESV (reference sequence). CDR3 size: 17 residues. V shed 5 bases and J shed 2 bases, with 22 bases lying between them. The chain's CDR3 is CASSPTTAWAATYEQYF. The DNA of the CDR3 is TGTGCCAGCAGCCCAACGACAGCTTGGGCGGCGACCTACGAGCAGTACTTC.

In this sample, this clone turned up once. The chain couples TRBV7-3 to TRBJ1-1; D is unclear. Germline CDR1 and CDR2: SGHTA and FQGTGA. The CDR3 spans 14 residues. V was trimmed by 6 bases and J by 1 base, leaving 12 bases between them. The CDR3 DNA sequence: TGTGCCAGCAGTCTGCTAGGGTCGAACACTGAAGCTTTCTTT. Translated, it gives CASSLLGSNTEAFF.

The DNA of the CDR3 is TGTGCCAGCAGTGAAGGGACAGGGGACACCGGGGAGCTGTTTTTT. Its translation: CASSEGTGDTGELFF. The chain recombines TRBV6-1 with TRBJ2-2; 9 nucleotides line up with TRBD1. The CDR3 totals 15 residues. Germline CDR1 reads MNHNS; CDR2 reads SASEGT. V lost 1 base and J lost 3; bases outside the gene matches: 0.

CDR3 amino acids: CASSSTGSGELFF. The CDR3 DNA reads TGCGCCAGCAGCTCAACCGGTAGCGGGGAGCTGTTTTTT. The chain employs TRBV4-1 and TRBJ2-2; no clear D. V lost 5 bases, J lost 7 bases, and 11 bases lay in between. The CDR3 is 13 amino acids. CDR1 is MGHRA and CDR2 is YSYEKL in the germline V gene.

The chain has TRBV30 and TRBJ1-5; a weak D match, TRBD1 (6 bases). The CDR3 has 14 residues. The germline V gene encodes CDR1 GTSNPN and CDR2 SVGIG (reference sequence). V lost 0 bases to trimming and J lost 4 bases, with 10 bases between them. In DNA, the CDR3 is TGTGCCTGGAGTGTAAAGGGGGGGAATCAGCCCCAGCATTTT. Protein: CAWSVKGGNQPQHF. Filled out from reference TRBV30 and TRBJ1-5, the complete variable domain reads SQTIHQWPATLVQPVGSPLSLECTVEGTSNPNLYWYRQAAGRGLQLLFYSVGIGQISSEVPQNLSASRPQDRQFILSSKKLLLSDSGFYLCAWSVKGGNQPQHFGDGTRLSIL.

V is TRBV4-1 and J is TRBJ2-2, with no clear D. This CDR3 region has 13 residues. The V gene lost 2 bases and the J gene lost 2 bases, with 3 bases spanning the gap. CDR1 and CDR2 from the germline V gene are MGHRA and YSYEKL. The CDR3 sequence: CASSQTNTGELFF. CDR3 coding DNA: TGCGCCAGCAGCCAAACTAACACCGGGGAGCTGTTTTTT.

This clone was detected once. The V and J genes are TRBV4-1 and TRBJ2-1; 7 bases are a match to TRBD2. Looked up from germline, CDR1 is MGHRA and CDR2 is YSYEKL. The CDR3 spans 13 residues. Unmatched junction bases numbered 10, after V lost 8 bases and J lost 9 bases. CDR3 DNA: TGCGCCAGCCTCGGGCGGGAGCGGGGTGAGCAGTTCTTC. Translation: CASLGRERGEQFF.

The chain uses TRBV19 and TRBJ2-1; D gene ambiguous. Germline V CDR1 and CDR2: LNHDA, SQIVND (reference sequence). There are 16 residues in the CDR3. The V gene lost 5 bases and the J gene lost 2 bases, with 16 bases spanning the gap. The CDR3, as DNA: TGTGCCAGTAGTCCGGTACTCATAAACCCCTACAATGAGCAGTTCTTC. Translated: CASSPVLINPYNEQFF.

This clone was seen once. This chain connects TRBV5-6 to TRBJ2-7, with a possible D match to TRBD1 (5 bases). The CDR3 contains 16 residues. Germline CDR1 reads SGHDT; CDR2 reads YYEEEE. V lost 2 bases to trimming and J lost 5 bases, with 20 bases between them. As DNA, the CDR3 is TGTGCCAGCAGCTTCGTGTCAGTCGCCAGGGCCGACGAGCAGTACTTC. It is translated as CASSFVSVARADEQYF.

The genes are TRBV30 and TRBJ1-2; D possibly corresponds to TRBD1 (5 bases). The V end was cut by 6 bases, the J end by 3 bases, with 8 bases between. The CDR3 has 11 amino acids. Per germline, CDR1 GTSNPN and CDR2 SVGIG (reference sequence). CDR3 coding DNA: TGTGCCTGCTGGGGGTACTATGGCTACACCTTC. Residues: CACWGYYGYTF.

This clone was counted between two and nine times. J is TRBJ2-7 and V is TRBV7-8; the D is unclear. Trimming took 1 base from V and 2 from J, leaving 9 bases between them. This CDR3 has 14 residues. Germline V gene lookup returns CDR1 SGHVS and CDR2 FQNEAQ. The CDR3 DNA is TGTGCCAGCAGCTTAGATACAGCTACCTACGAGCAGTACTTC. It is translated as CASSLDTATYEQYF. Looking up the rest from reference TRBV7-8 and TRBJ2-7 gives the full variable domain: GAGVSQSPRYKVAKRGQDVALRCDPISGHVSLFWYQQALGQGPEFLTYFQNEAQLDKSGLPSDRFFAERPEGSVSTLKIQRTQQEDSAVYLCASSLDTATYEQYFGPGTRLTVT.

The chain has TRBV9 and TRBJ2-1, with 8 positions matching TRBD2. After removal of 0 bases from V and 8 bases from J, the junction contained 4 bases not matched to a gene. Germline V gives CDR1 SGDLS, CDR2 YYNGEE. This CDR3 comprises 14 residues. In DNA form, the CDR3 reads TGTGCCAGCAGCGTAGCGGGAGGGCCGCATGAGCAGTTCTTC. It encodes CASSVAGGPHEQFF. The full variable domain, with the rest looked up from reference TRBV9 and TRBJ2-1, is DSGVTQTPKHLITATGQRVTLRCSPRSGDLSVYWYQQSLDQGLQFLIQYYNGEERAKGNILERFSAQQFPDLHSELNLSSLELGDSALYFCASSVAGGPHEQFFGPGTRLTVL.

V usage is TRBV7-3 and J usage is TRBJ2-5; TRBD1 might be the D (5 bases). In germline, CDR1 is SGHTA, CDR2 FQGTGA. Trimming took 1 base from V and 5 from J, leaving 14 bases between them. This CDR3 has 15 residues. The CDR3 sequence is CASSLNPGLWETQYF. Here the CDR3 DNA reads TGTGCCAGCAGCTTAAATCCAGGGCTGTGGGAGACCCAGTACTTC.

The chain employs TRBV19 and TRBJ2-7; either TRBD1 or TRBD2 may fit D (6 bases each). With 1 base removed from V and 6 bases from J, the gap between germline ends came to 13 bases. The CDR3 length is 14 residues. Germline V CDR1 and CDR2: LNHDA, SQIVND (reference sequence). CDR3 bases: TGTGCCAGTAGTATAGGGGGGCGGGAAGCCGAGCAGTACTTC. This sequence encodes CASSIGGREAEQYF.

This rearrangement joins TRBV25-1 to TRBJ2-2; perhaps TRBD2 as D (5 bases). Between the trimmed V and J ends, which lost 3 bases and 3 bases, there was a span of 5 bases. The CDR3 has 13 residues. Germline lookup yields CDR1 MGHDK and CDR2 SYGVNS. CDR3 amino acids: CASSEGDTGELFF. The CDR3 DNA reads as TGTGCCAGCAGTGAGGGAGACACCGGGGAGCTGTTTTTT.

This chain uses TRBV11-1 with TRBJ2-1, with TRBD2 identical over 13 bases. The CDR3 has 17 amino acids. Germline V gene sequence: CDR1 SGHAT, CDR2 FQDESV (reference sequence). Losses at the gene ends were 5 bases for V and 6 bases for J; bases not matched to a gene: 10. The chain's CDR3 is CASSPRRLAGGFNEQFF. CDR3 nucleotides: TGTGCCAGCAGCCCCAGAAGACTAGCGGGGGGATTCAATGAGCAGTTCTTC.

J is TRBJ2-1 and V is TRBV30; 10 positions match TRBD2. Losses at the gene ends were 0 bases for V and 3 bases for J; bases not matched to a gene: 14. CDR3 length equals 19 residues. The germline V gene encodes CDR1 GTSNPN and CDR2 SVGIG (reference sequence). This CDR3 reads CAWSVSLASGRAYYNEQFF. The CDR3 coding sequence is TGTGCCTGGAGTGTAAGCCTCGCCAGCGGGAGGGCCTACTACAATGAGCAGTTCTTC.

The V call is TRBV19, the J call TRBJ2-7; D not resolved. The CDR3 runs to 17 residues. Germline V gene sequence: CDR1 LNHDA, CDR2 SQIVND (reference sequence). Trimming left V 6 bases short and J 2 bases short, with 23 bases between. The CDR3 bases are TGTGCCAGTAGCCCAACGACTGACTTGCCCCTGACCTACGAGCAGTACTTC. Residues: CASSPTTDLPLTYEQYF.

The chain is built from TRBV6-5 and TRBJ2-1; D is ambiguous. Trimming left V 0 bases short and J 0 bases short, with 6 bases between. The CDR3 covers 15 residues. Looked up from germline, CDR1 is MNHEY and CDR2 is SVGAGI. CDR3 residues: CASSYSSDSYNEQFF. The CDR3 DNA reads as TGTGCCAGCAGTTACTCGTCAGACTCCTACAATGAGCAGTTCTTC.

This chain connects TRBV4-3 to TRBJ2-3; no definite D call. The CDR3 length is 13 residues. Germline CDR1 reads LGHNA; CDR2 reads YSLEER. The germline V and J ends were trimmed by 0 bases and 8 bases, with 9 bases remaining between them. The CDR3, as DNA: TGCGCCAGCAGCCAAGATCGGGTGGTTACGCAGTATTTT. It is translated as CASSQDRVVTQYF.

V gene TRBV7-2 combines with J gene TRBJ1-3; no definite D call. Trimming pared 2 bases from V and 4 bases from J, leaving 3 bases between. The CDR3 runs 12 residues. Per germline, CDR1 SGHTA and CDR2 FQGNSA. CDR3 nucleotide sequence: TGTGCCAGCAGCTTATTCGGAAACACCATATATTTT. Amino acid sequence: CASSLFGNTIYF.

This clone appeared a few times. The chain joins TRBV30 to TRBJ1-2, with a tentative D call TRBD1 (6 bases). V was clipped by 4 bases and J by 4 bases, with 13 bases between them. The CDR3 is 13 amino acids. Germline CDR1 is GTSNPN and CDR2 is SVGIG (reference sequence). The CDR3 DNA reads TGTGCCTGGAACCGGGACACTACCTATGGCTACACCTTC. This encodes CAWNRDTTYGYTF.

The chain couples TRBV7-2 to TRBJ2-2, with TRBD2 identical over 11 bases. The CDR3 runs to 15 residues. Germline CDR1 reads SGHTA; CDR2 reads FQGNSA. V lost 5 bases and J lost 6; bases outside the gene matches: 5. The CDR3, as DNA: TGTGCCAGCAGCATACTAGCGGGAGTGTCCGGGGAGCTGTTTTTT. Translated, it gives CASSILAGVSGELFF.

The V and J genes are TRBV28 and TRBJ2-1, with D tentatively TRBD1 or TRBD2 (7 bases each). Germline-derived CDR1 and CDR2 are MDHEN and SYDVKM. V dropped 6 bases and J dropped 10 bases, with 19 bases sitting between them. The CDR3 spans 14 residues. CDR3 nucleotide sequence: TGTGCCAGCAGCGTCACTGAGGGAGGGGGCGAGCAGTTCTTC. Translation gives CASSVTEGGGEQFF.

Only one count was recorded for this clone. The chain combines TRBV2 with TRBJ2-5; 9 nucleotides agree with TRBD2. Germline V gene lookup returns CDR1 SNHLY and CDR2 FYNNEI. V dropped 2 bases and J dropped 5; count of bases not matched to a gene: 6. This CDR3 spans 15 amino acids. CDR3 residues: CASSERAGGLETQYF. The CDR3 DNA reads TGTGCCAGCAGTGAACGAGCGGGAGGACTGGAGACCCAGTACTTC.

The chain recombines TRBV5-4 with TRBJ2-5; perhaps TRBD2 as D (7 bases). V shed 5 bases and J shed 4 bases, with 18 bases lying between them. The CDR3 loop spans 15 amino acids. In germline, CDR1 is SGHNT, CDR2 YYREEE (reference sequence). CDR3 region: CASRTLQGGAETQYF. In DNA form, the CDR3 reads TGTGCCAGCAGAACTCTACAGGGAGGGGCAGAGACCCAGTACTTC.

V and J are TRBV28 and TRBJ2-3; 9 bases fit TRBD2. Unmatched junction bases numbered 23, after V lost 4 bases and J lost 3 bases. Germline-derived CDR1 and CDR2 are MDHEN and SYDVKM. The CDR3 extends over 21 amino acids. CDR3 DNA sequence: TGTGCCAGCAGTTCTTATATGCCCCAATTTGTAGCGGGAGAGGGGACAGATACGCAGTATTTT. This gives the protein CASSSYMPQFVAGEGTDTQYF. Full variable domain (missing parts from reference TRBV28 and TRBJ2-3): DVKVTQSSRYLVKRTGEKVFLECVQDMDHENMFWYRQDPGLGLRLIYFSYDVKMKEKGDIPEGYSVSREKKERFSLILESASTNQTSMYLCASSSYMPQFVAGEGTDTQYFGPGTRLTVL.

The chain combines TRBV19 with TRBJ1-2; the D gene is possibly TRBD1 (6 bases). V dropped 6 bases and J dropped 4 bases, with 15 bases sitting between them. CDR3 length: 14 residues. The germline V gene encodes CDR1 LNHDA and CDR2 SQIVND (reference sequence). The CDR3 loop is CASSEQGWGYGYTF. CDR3 bases: TGTGCCAGTAGCGAACAGGGTTGGGGCTATGGCTACACCTTC.